Presented here are 14 T cell receptor beta chains from one specimen sequenced in a study of T cell changes during pregnancy in multiple sclerosis. Method: immunoSEQ multiplex PCR; TCRdb's copy keeps in-frame clones and lacks some. The profile covers 24,000 or so clones, with about 89% appearing a single time and more than 10% taken by the ten largest. The material was CD8+ T cells from peripheral blood mononuclear cells, obtained in the first trimester of pregnancy. These receptors all come from a female donor in good health, enrolled as a control in a pregnancy study.

The CDR3 DNA reads as TGTGCCAGCAGCTTAGACCAGGGGGCTCCTGACACCGGGGAGCTGTTTTTT. This encodes CASSLDQGAPDTGELFF. The V call is TRBV7-9, the J call TRBJ2-2; 8 bases are a match to TRBD1. The CDR3 length is 17 residues. Per the germline V gene, CDR1 is SEHNR and CDR2 is FQNEAQ (reference sequence). Trimming at V came to 1 base and at J to 3 bases, leaving 7 bases not matched to a gene.

In nucleotides, the CDR3 is TGCGCCAGCAACTGGGGCGGAGAATACATGAACACTGAAGCTTTCTTT. Its protein is CASNWGGEYMNTEAFF. The chain recombines TRBV5-1 with TRBJ1-1; perhaps TRBD1 as D (5 bases). The ends were cut back, 6 bases at V and 0 bases at J, with 18 bases in the middle. The V gene's germline CDR1 is SGHRS and CDR2 YFSETQ. There are 16 residues in the CDR3.

The chain carries TRBV6-6 and TRBJ2-3; 7 bases map to TRBD1. Trimming removed 6 bases from V and 3 bases from J; junction bases left unmatched: 9. The CDR3 is 15 amino acids. CDR1 and CDR2 (germline): MNHNY, SVGAGI (reference sequence). CDR3 sequence reads: CASSRQGRWTDTQYF. The CDR3 DNA follows: TGTGCCAGCAGCCGACAGGGACGTTGGACAGATACGCAGTATTTT.

This chain connects TRBV25-1 to TRBJ2-7; tentatively, D is TRBD2 (6 bases). Germline values: CDR1 MGHDK, CDR2 SYGVNS. V was cut by 3 bases and J by 0 bases, with 15 bases left in between. The CDR3 sequence is 16 residues long. CDR3 nucleotides: TGTGCCAGCAGTGAGCTTGCGGGAATTTCCTCCTACGAGCAGTACTTC. The encoded protein is CASSELAGISSYEQYF.

The genes are TRBV18 and TRBJ1-3; weak D call: TRBD1 (6 bases). The CDR3 has 15 amino acids. V lost 6 bases and J 6 bases, leaving 18 bases between the germline ends. Germline V CDR1 and CDR2: KGHSH, LQKENI. CDR3 loop: CASSPGETGENTIYF. The CDR3 DNA follows: TGTGCCAGCTCTCCAGGCGAGACAGGAGAAAACACCATATATTTT. Looking up the rest from reference TRBV18 and TRBJ1-3 gives the full variable domain: NAGVMQNPRHLVRRRGQEARLRCSPMKGHSHVYWYRQLPEEGLKFMVYLQKENIIDESGMPKERFSAEFPKEGPSILRIQQVVRGDSAAYFCASSPGETGENTIYFGEGSWLTVV.

The chain uses TRBV29-1 and TRBJ1-1, with 9 bases fitting TRBD1. This CDR3 is built from 12 residues. V gave up 7 bases and J gave up 4 bases; unmatched junction bases: 4. Germline lookup yields CDR1 SQVTM and CDR2 ANQGSEA. The DNA of the CDR3 is TGCAGCGCAGGGACAGGGTCCACTGAAGCTTTCTTT. It is translated as CSAGTGSTEAFF.

The chain combines TRBV27 with TRBJ2-3, with 8 bases aligning to TRBD2. V trimming: 8 bases; J trimming: 3 bases; junction bases outside the gene matches: 10. Germline CDR1 MNHEY, CDR2 SMNVEV (reference sequence). This CDR3 contains 15 residues. The CDR3 reads CASRGGGRDTDTQYF. The CDR3, as DNA: TGTGCCAGCCGGGGCGGGGGGCGGGATACAGATACGCAGTATTTT.

The chain uses TRBV27 and TRBJ1-1; 9 nucleotides match TRBD1. Trimming at V came to 5 bases and at J to 3 bases, leaving 10 bases not matched to a gene. Per the germline V gene, CDR1 is MNHEY and CDR2 is SMNVEV (reference sequence). This CDR3 region has 16 residues. CDR3 sequence reads: CASSALQGAGDTEAFF. As DNA, the CDR3 is TGTGCCAGCAGTGCACTACAGGGGGCGGGGGACACTGAAGCTTTCTTT.

The genes are TRBV19 and TRBJ2-2, with TRBD2 matching over 7 bases. The CDR3 covers 14 residues. In germline, CDR1 is LNHDA, CDR2 SQIVND (reference sequence). The J segment lost 3 bases and the V segment lost 5 bases, leaving 3 bases of the junction unmatched. The CDR3 DNA follows: TGTGCCAGTAGTCCGGCGGGGGACACCGGGGAGCTGTTTTTT. This encodes CASSPAGDTGELFF.

The chain couples TRBV10-1 to TRBJ1-4; 8 bases align to TRBD1. After removal of 3 bases from V and 7 bases from J, the junction contained 4 bases not matched to a gene. The germline V gene has CDR1 WNHNN and CDR2 SYGVQD (reference sequence). The CDR3 contains 14 residues. CDR3 in DNA: TGCGCCAGCAGTGAAGACAGGGGAGGTGAAAAACTGTTTTTT. Translating it yields CASSEDRGGEKLFF.

This chain links TRBV7-9 with TRBJ2-3, with D perhaps matching TRBD2 (5 bases). CDR1 and CDR2 (germline): SEHNR, FQNEAQ (reference sequence). The CDR3 sequence is 17 residues long. V lost 5 bases and J lost 2, with 20 bases in between. The CDR3 protein is CASSTPRTSETTDTQYF. In DNA, the CDR3 is TGTGCCAGCAGCACCCCAAGGACTTCTGAAACCACAGATACGCAGTATTTT.

The chain links TRBV27 to TRBJ2-3, with a weak D call TRBD1 (5 bases). The CDR3 totals 14 residues. Germline CDR1 is MNHEY and CDR2 is SMNVEV (reference sequence). Trimming removed 5 bases at V and 6 bases at J, with 15 bases between. Here the CDR3 reads CASSPLGPLDTQYF. CDR3 bases: TGTGCCAGCAGTCCCCTGGGGCCCCTTGATACGCAGTATTTT.

The chain links TRBV2 to TRBJ2-3, with D unclear. Germline CDR1 reads SNHLY; CDR2 reads FYNNEI. This CDR3 is built from 13 residues. V lost 7 bases and J 6 bases, leaving 14 bases between the germline ends. The CDR3 protein is CASKEPPDDTQYF. DNA for the CDR3: TGTGCCAGCAAAGAGCCCCCTGATGATACGCAGTATTTT.

The gene calls are TRBV9 and TRBJ2-7, with TRBD2 matching 9 bases. Germline CDR1 is SGDLS and CDR2 is YYNGEE. The trim removed 4 bases at V and 5 bases at J, leaving 13 bases unmatched. The CDR3 sequence is 16 residues long. CDR3 nucleotides: TGTGCCAGCAGCCCCTCGGGGGCGGGAGGGCCCAACGAGCAGTACTTC. It encodes CASSPSGAGGPNEQYF.